This T cell receptor (beta chain) was documented in a study of control samples from healthy donors and cancer patients. Measured with immunoSEQ multiplex PCR; TCRdb has only the in-frame clones, and not every one. This repertoire shows approximately 97,000 clones, roughly nine tenths found once; its top ten account for 2.5%. Remarks on this clone: The same CDR3 is also encoded by other DNA sequences in this sample.

Material: blood. This sequence originates from a woman aged 18-35 years in good health.

The CDR3 region has the DNA TGTGCCAGTAGTATAGGTGGGATGGGGGGGGGACTCTACGAGCAGTACTTC. Protein sequence: CASSIGGMGGGLYEQYF. V is TRBV19 and J is TRBJ2-7; TRBD2 matches at 7 bases. Looked up from germline, CDR1 is LNHDA and CDR2 is SQIVND (reference sequence). The CDR3 is 17 residues long. V gave up 1 base and J gave up 3 bases; unmatched junction bases: 12.